This TCR beta chain appears in the sequencing data of a study of CD8 T cells in ankylosing spondylitis. General observations from the study: From matched ankylosing spondylitis synovial fluid, disease-linked clones were reportedly recovered at significantly enriched levels. What seemed typical of ankylosing spondylitis blood was a TCR beta motif built from 7 or 8 highly homologous variants. A number of the motif variants had already been described in reactive arthritis synovial fluid and blood.

TCRdb passed the 5' RACE reads through MiXCR, listing each CDR3 protein once. Altogether a few hundred thousand distinct CDR3 sequences are present, 15% to 20% being singletons, with the ten largest covering about 0.94%. Regarding this clonotype: Its antigen is currently unknown.

CDR1 is SGHRS and CDR2 is YFSETQ in the germline V gene. Deletions cut 4 bases from V and 1 base from J, with 17 bases between. This CDR3 is built from 17 residues. The chain is built from TRBV5-1 and TRBJ2-2, with D possibly matching TRBD1 (5 bases). The receptor's source is a male donor with ankylosing spondylitis. The sequencing input was blood, either unsorted or a sorted T cell fraction (not recorded which). CDR3 DNA sequence: TGCGCCAGCAGCGTGCAGATGGTGGGGCTGAACACCGGGGAGCTGTTTTTT. The encoded protein is CASSVQMVGLNTGELFF.